This is a list of T cell receptor beta chains from one sample in a study of blood T cell repertoires in COVID-19. The table came from immunoSEQ multiplex PCR; TCRdb's copy has only in-frame clones and leaves some out. The sample consists of hundreds of thousands of clones, 75% to 90% of them appearing once. The sequenced material came from PBMCs or T cells enriched from blood (not recorded which). The origin of the receptors is a man aged 18 to 29 who had recovered from COVID-19. The CDR3 runs from the conserved cysteine through the conserved F or W. Size is omitted from some rows. Given values are once, few, many or a class for expanded clones.

v_call clone_size cdr3_aa
TRBV11-2 - CASSNRQGGNSPLHF
TRBV10-3 - CAISGQGDSYEQYF
TRBV29-1 - CSVDQTGEGHPNTEAFF
TRBV7-2 - CASSSSPGVGTEAFF
TRBV5-1 - CASSLGQGRQETQYF
TRBV7-9 once CASSLTSGVHEQFF
TRBV7-3 - CASSPGHLTGELFF
TRBV28 - CASSSKDREEDTEAFF
TRBV27 once CASRPKGVGYYGYTF
TRBV9 - CASSVASGMNTEAFF
TRBV28 - CATGTDTDTQYF
TRBV7-9 - CASSLGDRGGYTF
TRBV2 - CASSQQGLVNTEAFF
TRBV10-3 - CAIRMDRNTEAFF
TRBV7-9 - CASSSVARGGEQYF
TRBV12-3/TRBV12-4 - CASSLGQKDTQYF
TRBV28 - CASIGVPAGGSGNTIYF
TRBV5-1 - CASSQIGLSGANVLTF
TRBV7-9 - CASSSRTGLNTEAFF
TRBV15 few CATSQARLAGRLSYNEQFF
TRBV7-9 - CASSPTGGGEAFF
TRBV10-3 once CAITPKGDRVSGGYTF
TRBV19 - CASKEGQTTNEKLFF
TRBV6-5 - CAISSLQGQPQHF
TRBV29-1 few CSVVGTPTQNIQYF
TRBV25-1 - CASSRTGPNYGYTF
TRBV12-5 - CASGRIDRGSYNEQFF
TRBV6-5 - CASSPGLAGSGELFF
TRBV14 - CASSRAGQTQYF
TRBV28 - CASSGRGSTDTQYF
TRBV7-3 once CASSPRRQKTDTQYF
TRBV5-4 - CASSFRGAETQYF
TRBV6-2/TRBV6-3 - CASSIQAPSTAYYGYTF
TRBV28 once CASSFNPREISTDTQYF
TRBV11-2 once CASSFDTGGSIQYF
TRBV19 once CASRIIAGGPRETQYF
TRBV30 - CAWSVSQDNSPLHF
TRBV19 - CASSARTLDRFLAGELFF
TRBV18 - CASSPSGTGELFF
TRBV19 - CASSIIEGYEQYF
TRBV21-1 - CASSPPRLQDTEAFF
TRBV9 - CASLAKPGQGSPYEQYF
TRBV4-1 - CASSPREGLVSSYEQYF
TRBV7-8 - CASSLDRVGANTGELFF
TRBV5-1 - CASSLVGGANTGELFF
TRBV27 once CASSPQPDRVDEKLFF
TRBV27 - CASSLIKAGGRYEQFF
TRBV25-1 - CASSFYYEQYF
TRBV21-1 - CASSDGRAGNTIYF
TRBV6-4 - CASSDGLAGGNEQFF
TRBV5-6 - CASSLSLSTYEQYF
TRBV7-9 - CASSLSLNTEAFF
TRBV18 - CASSPSGDRQDYGYTF
TRBV28 - CASRVQGGYNSPLHF
TRBV4-1 - CASSQDSSSSYEQYF
TRBV5-1 - CASSPFTGAGNTIYF
TRBV4-3 - CASSQDTSGETQYF
TRBV3-1/TRBV3-2 - CASSESLPGTVTYEQYF
TRBV19 once CASSNRGKVEKLFF